A selection of T cell receptor beta chains follows, all from one sample in a study of T cell responses to AZD1222 COVID-19 vaccine. Clones were sequenced by immunoSEQ multiplex PCR, and TCRdb holds only the in-frame ones, with some missing. Of roughly 150,000 clones detected, approximately 90% appear once; the ten largest clones hold roughly 1.2%. Material: peripheral blood, obtained 28 days after the second AZD1222 dose. These receptor sequences come from an adult who received the AZD1222 COVID-19 vaccine. The CDR3 runs from the conserved cysteine through the conserved F or W. A D gene is named only where the DNA matches it firmly. Only part of the rows carry a size: once, few, many, or a class if the clone is expanded.

once	TRBV29-1	TRBD1	TRBJ1-1	CSVTGGYTEAFF	TGCAGCGTTACAGGGGGGTACACTGAAGCTTTCTTT
-	TRBV27	TRBD1	TRBJ1-6	CASSLRAGGNSPLHF	TGTGCCAGCAGTTTACGGGCAGGGGGGAATTCACCCCTCCACTTT
-	TRBV6-2/TRBV6-3	TRBD1	TRBJ1-5	CASSGTGGNQPQHF	TGTGCCAGCAGTGGGACAGGCGGGAATCAGCCCCAGCATTTT
-	TRBV15	TRBD1	TRBJ1-4	CATSTRTGPLGEKLFF	TGTGCCACCAGCACCCGGACAGGACCCTTAGGTGAAAAACTGTTTTTT
-	TRBV7-9	-	TRBJ1-2	CASSDDSRKNYGYTF	TGTGCCAGCAGCGACGACAGCAGGAAGAACTATGGCTACACCTTC
-	TRBV9	TRBD1	TRBJ2-1	CASSVLGQGTYNEQFF	TGTGCCAGCAGCGTATTGGGACAGGGGACCTACAATGAGCAGTTCTTC
-	TRBV3-1/TRBV3-2	TRBD1	TRBJ1-1	CASTQWGQKNTEAFF	TGTGCCAGCACTCAGTGGGGACAGAAAAACACTGAAGCTTTCTTT
-	TRBV5-4	-	TRBJ1-1	CASSAGSPNTEAFF	TGTGCCAGCAGCGCCGGTAGTCCGAACACTGAAGCTTTCTTT
once	TRBV3-1/TRBV3-2	-	TRBJ2-7	CASSHDIPNYEQYF	TGTGCCAGCAGCCATGACATCCCCAACTACGAGCAGTACTTC
-	TRBV5-5	-	TRBJ1-3	CASSRGGVSGNTIYF	TGTGCCAGCAGCCGTGGTGGGGTTTCTGGAAACACCATATATTTT
-	TRBV6-1	-	TRBJ2-3	CASSEFGGSTDTQYF	TGTGCCAGCAGTGAATTTGGCGGGAGCACAGATACGCAGTATTTT
-	TRBV7-9	-	TRBJ2-2	CASSLGRTGELFF	TGTGCCAGCAGCTTGGGGCGGACCGGGGAGCTGTTTTTT
few	TRBV5-1	-	TRBJ1-1	CASSLAPAATEAFF	TGCGCCAGCAGCTTGGCCCCGGCGGCGACTGAAGCTTTCTTT
-	TRBV6-6	-	TRBJ2-7	CASSLPQGGSSYEQYF	TGTGCCAGCAGCCTACCCCAGGGGGGGAGCTCCTACGAGCAGTACTTC
-	TRBV7-9	TRBD1	TRBJ1-2	CASSHGKGTEETGGYTF	TGTGCCAGCAGCCACGGAAAAGGGACAGAGGAGACGGGTGGCTACACCTTC
-	TRBV27	TRBD2	TRBJ2-5	CASSLRGLAGRRETQYF	TGTGCCAGCAGTTTAAGGGGACTAGCGGGGCGCCGTGAGACCCAGTACTTC
-	TRBV6-5	TRBD2	TRBJ2-1	CASSYLAGGSNEQFF	TGTGCCAGCAGTTACCTAGCGGGAGGCTCCAATGAGCAGTTCTTC